The 32 T cell receptor beta chains in this list originate from one sample, sequenced in a study of tumor-infiltrating lymphocytes in localized non-small cell lung cancer. The method was immunoSEQ multiplex PCR; TCRdb's version includes in-frame clones alone and lacks a portion of them. The sample contains about 9,200 clones, roughly 60% of which appear only once. The sequenced sample consisted of uninvolved lung tissue not adjacent to the tumor. Receptors were obtained from a human donor with non-small cell lung cancer.

The chain has TRBV25-1 and TRBJ1-4; 7 positions match TRBD1. Germline trimming cut 1 base from V and 4 bases from J; bases unmatched to any gene: 3. This CDR3 region has 15 residues. Germline V gene data show CDR1 as MGHDK and CDR2 as SYGVNS. The CDR3 loop is CASSESDRLNEKLFF. In DNA, the CDR3 is TGTGCCAGCAGTGAATCGGACAGGCTTAATGAAAAACTGTTTTTT.

V usage is TRBV5-1 and J usage is TRBJ2-7; TRBD2 might be the D (6 bases). Germline V CDR1 and CDR2: SGHRS, YFSETQ. The CDR3 has 14 amino acids. Trimming removed 0 bases at V and 4 bases at J, with 11 bases between. The DNA of the CDR3 is TGCGCCAGCAGCTTGGGGCAGGGAGGATACGAGCAGTACTTC. Its translation: CASSLGQGGYEQYF.

The chain links TRBV2 to TRBJ2-4; D call uncertain. The CDR3 spans 11 residues. V was cut by 5 bases and J by 7 bases, with 6 bases left in between. Looked up from germline, CDR1 is SNHLY and CDR2 is FYNNEI. DNA for the CDR3: TGTGCCAGCAGTTTACATAACATTCAGTACTTC. Protein product: CASSLHNIQYF.

The chain links TRBV7-3 to TRBJ2-5; TRBD2 aligns across 12 bases. V trimming: 5 bases; J trimming: 5 bases; junction bases outside the gene matches: 6. The V gene's germline CDR1 is SGHTA and CDR2 FQGTGA. This CDR3 is 15 amino acids long. CDR3 amino acids: CASSIGLAGKETQYF. The CDR3 nucleotides are TGTGCCAGCAGCATAGGACTAGCGGGGAAGGAGACCCAGTACTTC.

By share of the sample, this clone is medium-sized. The chain is built from TRBV28 and TRBJ1-5, with D maybe TRBD1 (6 bases). Germline V gene lookup returns CDR1 MDHEN and CDR2 SYDVKM. V lost 7 bases, J lost 11 bases, and 24 bases lay in between. This CDR3 region has 15 residues. CDR3 coding DNA: TGTGCCAGCACCCTAAGTGGGGACACACTTTGGGCCCAGCATTTT. Protein: CASTLSGDTLWAQHF.

The J gene is TRBJ2-3, the V gene TRBV7-3; 7 positions agree with TRBD2. Unmatched junction bases numbered 12, after V lost 5 bases and J lost 4 bases. There are 16 residues in the CDR3. The germline V gene encodes CDR1 SGHTA and CDR2 FQGTGA. Written as DNA, the CDR3 is TGTGCCAGCAGCCAAGGCCGGGGGGACCTTGCAGATACGCAGTATTTT. Amino acids: CASSQGRGDLADTQYF.

The V gene is TRBV7-6, the J gene TRBJ2-5; no reliable D call. The germline V gene encodes CDR1 SGHVS and CDR2 FNYEAQ. Trimming stripped 7 bases from V and 5 bases from J, with 11 bases between. CDR3 size: 12 residues. The CDR3 protein is CASTTLLETQYF. Written as DNA, the CDR3 is TGTGCCAGCACCACCCTCCTGGAGACCCAGTACTTC.

This clone appeared a few times. The V call is TRBV10-3, the J call TRBJ1-1, with D possibly being TRBD1 (5 bases). Trimming left V 0 bases short and J 4 bases short, with 9 bases between. CDR1 and CDR2 (germline): ENHRY, SYGVKD. The CDR3 has 14 residues. CDR3 nucleotides: TGTGCCATCAGTGAGTCCACGGGGGGCACTGAAGCTTTCTTT. It specifies CAISESTGGTEAFF.

The V gene is TRBV2, the J gene TRBJ1-2; a possible D gene is TRBD1 (5 bases). The length of the CDR3 is 15 residues. The germline CDR1 and CDR2 sequences are SNHLY and FYNNEI. The germline V and J ends were trimmed by 3 bases and 0 bases, with 11 bases remaining between them. CDR3 DNA sequence: TGTGCCAGCAGTGAGTACAGGAAAACTAACTATGGCTACACCTTC. Translating gives CASSEYRKTNYGYTF.

Regarding this clone: One end of the junction does not line up with germline, which may come from a read error. The chain combines TRBV2 with TRBJ2-7, with TRBD1 matching over 9 bases. The CDR3 consists of 13 residues. CDR1 is SNHLY, CDR2 FYNNEI, per germline. The CDR3 spells CASSPGQGREVRF. CDR3 nucleotide sequence: TGTGCCAGCAGTCCTGGACAGGGGCGAGAAGTACGCTTC. Together with reference TRBV2 and TRBJ2-7, the CDR3 gives the full variable domain: EPEVTQTPSHQVTQMGQEVILRCVPISNHLYFYWYRQILGQKVEFLVSFYNNEISEKSEIFDDQFSVERPDGSNFTLKIRSTKLEDSAMYFCASSPGQGREVRFGPGTRLTVT.

The genes are TRBV11-1 and TRBJ1-1; tentatively, D is TRBD1 (6 bases). Per germline, CDR1 SGHAT and CDR2 FQDESV (reference sequence). The CDR3 length is 13 residues. Deletions cut 8 bases from V and 1 base from J, with 11 bases between. This chain's CDR3 is CASHPGQNTEAFF. Written as DNA, the CDR3 is TGTGCCAGCCATCCGGGACAGAACACTGAAGCTTTCTTT.

The sample holds a few counts of this clone. The V and J genes are TRBV30 and TRBJ1-5; the D gene is possibly TRBD1 (6 bases). Between the trimmed V and J ends, which lost 3 bases and 5 bases, there was a span of 11 bases. There are 13 residues in the CDR3. Germline CDR1 reads GTSNPN; CDR2 reads SVGIG (reference sequence). The DNA for the CDR3 is TGTGCCTGGAGGGGGGGGCGCGATCAGCCCCAGCATTTT. Amino acid sequence: CAWRGGRDQPQHF.

This clone was picked up a small number of times. The chain couples TRBV5-1 to TRBJ1-1; D is perhaps TRBD1 (5 bases). Between the trimmed V and J ends, which lost 3 bases and 5 bases, there was a span of 14 bases. Germline V gives CDR1 SGHRS, CDR2 YFSETQ. This CDR3 comprises 14 residues. The CDR3 nucleotides are TGCGCCAGCAGCTCAGGGAATAGTAGGACTGAAGCTTTCTTT. Translation gives CASSSGNSRTEAFF.

V usage is TRBV6-1 and J usage is TRBJ1-6; D is unclear. The CDR3 covers 14 residues. With 2 bases removed from V and 10 bases from J, the gap between germline ends came to 12 bases. From germline, CDR1 is MNHNS and CDR2 SASEGT. The CDR3 DNA reads as TGTGCCAGCAGTGAAATATCAACGGGATCACCCCTCCACTTT. This codes for CASSEISTGSPLHF.

This chain uses TRBV4-3 with TRBJ2-2, with D maybe TRBD1 (5 bases). Germline CDR1 is LGHNA and CDR2 is YSLEER. V lost 2 bases and J lost 0, with 16 bases in between. There are 18 residues in the CDR3. The chain's CDR3 is CASSQTPGPGANTGELFF. In DNA, the CDR3 is TGCGCCAGCAGCCAAACCCCAGGGCCGGGCGCGAACACCGGGGAGCTGTTTTTT.

V is TRBV19 and J is TRBJ1-6; possibly TRBD1 for D (6 bases). Germline V gene sequence: CDR1 LNHDA, CDR2 SQIVND (reference sequence). V dropped 7 bases and J dropped 5 bases, with 9 bases sitting between them. This CDR3 has 13 residues. CDR3: CASTDRHNSPLHF. The CDR3 bases are TGTGCCAGTACAGACAGGCATAATTCACCCCTCCACTTT.

This sequence joins TRBV18 and TRBJ2-2; a possible D gene is TRBD2 (5 bases). Trimming removed 1 base from V and 5 bases from J, with 11 bases in between. Per the germline V gene, CDR1 is KGHSH and CDR2 is LQKENI. This CDR3 has 15 residues. DNA for the CDR3: TGTGCCAGCTCACCACGGATGGAGGTAACCGGGGAGCTGTTTTTT. Amino acids: CASSPRMEVTGELFF.

The chain employs TRBV7-2 and TRBJ1-5, with D possibly matching TRBD1 (5 bases). V was clipped by 6 bases and J by 4 bases, with 10 bases between them. CDR3 size: 13 residues. Germline V gives CDR1 SGHTA, CDR2 FQGNSA. The CDR3 bases are TGTGCCAGCAGTCGAGAGGGGAATCAGCCCCAGCATTTT. This encodes CASSREGNQPQHF.

The table lists this clone with a few counts. The chain links TRBV5-4 to TRBJ2-2; D unclear. CDR1 and CDR2 (germline): SGHNT, YYREEE (reference sequence). The length of the CDR3 is 13 residues. Trimming cost V 1 base and J 6 bases, with 7 bases left between them. CDR3 sequence reads: CASSLYGAGELFF. CDR3 bases: TGTGCCAGCAGCTTGTATGGGGCCGGGGAGCTGTTTTTT.

In this sample, this clone turned up a few times. V is TRBV5-6 and J is TRBJ1-6; a possible D gene is TRBD1 (6 bases). V was shortened by 4 bases and J by 3 bases, with 11 bases between the two germline ends. This CDR3 has 15 residues. CDR1 is SGHDT, CDR2 YYEEEE, per germline. This CDR3 reads CASSDNRVYNSPLHF. CDR3 in DNA: TGTGCCAGCAGCGACAACAGGGTCTATAATTCACCCCTCCACTTT.

This clone turned up a few times. The chain links TRBV6-6 to TRBJ1-6, with TRBD1 identical over 9 bases. The CDR3 runs 16 residues. V dropped 5 bases and J dropped 2; count of bases not matched to a gene: 4. Germline CDR1 and CDR2: MNHNY and SVGAGI (reference sequence). As DNA, the CDR3 is TGTGCCAGCAGTCCCGGGACAGGGACCTATAATTCACCCCTCCACTTT. Its translation is CASSPGTGTYNSPLHF.

The chain carries TRBV19 and TRBJ1-1; 10 bases match TRBD1. CDR1 is LNHDA and CDR2 is SQIVND in the germline V gene (reference sequence). Trimming at V came to 6 bases and at J to 4 bases, leaving 8 bases not matched to a gene. The CDR3 length is 15 residues. CDR3 bases: TGTGCCAGTAGGGTGGGACAGGGGAGAAGCACTGAAGCTTTCTTT. It is translated as CASRVGQGRSTEAFF. Using reference TRBV19 and TRBJ1-1 for the parts outside the CDR3, the full variable domain is DGGITQSPKYLFRKEGQNVTLSCEQNLNHDAMYWYRQDPGQGLRLIYYSQIVNDFQKGDIAEGYSVSREKKESFPLTVTSAQKNPTAFYLCASRVGQGRSTEAFFGQGTRLTVV.

This sequence joins TRBV11-2 and TRBJ1-1; no clear D gene. Germline-derived CDR1 and CDR2 are SGHAT and FQNNGV. This CDR3 contains 14 residues. Trimming shortened V by 2 bases and J by 1 base, and 8 bases separated the two germline ends. The CDR3 region is CASSLFLGNTEAFF. The CDR3 nucleotides are TGTGCCAGCAGCTTATTCCTGGGGAACACTGAAGCTTTCTTT.

Note on this clone: One base away lies a much larger clone, so this may be a sequencing read error. CDR3 DNA: TGTGCCAGCAGCTTGGCGGGGGGGCACCAAGAGACCCAGTACTTC. Translating gives CASSLAGGHQETQYF. This chain connects TRBV7-9 to TRBJ2-5, with TRBD2 matching 9 bases. V was pared by 3 bases and J by 0 bases, with 2 bases of the junction left unmatched. Per germline, CDR1 SEHNR and CDR2 FQNEAQ (reference sequence). The CDR3 is 15 residues long.

The V gene is TRBV29-1, the J gene TRBJ1-2; tentative D call: TRBD1 (5 bases). This CDR3 is 13 amino acids long. V shed 2 bases and J shed 6 bases, with 13 bases lying between them. In germline, CDR1 is SQVTM, CDR2 ANQGSEA. CDR3 in amino acids: CSVESGQGDGYTF. DNA of the CDR3: TGCAGCGTTGAAAGTGGTCAGGGAGATGGCTACACCTTC.

This chain connects TRBV9 to TRBJ2-3; D might be TRBD1 or TRBD2, each matching 5 bases. This CDR3 is built from 15 residues. The V end was cut by 4 bases, the J end by 4 bases, with 16 bases between. The germline CDR1 and CDR2 sequences are SGDLS and YYNGEE. For the CDR3, the DNA is TGTGCCAGCAGCCCCCGGGTGTGGGACGCAGATACGCAGTATTTT. Translating it yields CASSPRVWDADTQYF.

There are a few counts of this clone. The chain couples TRBV10-3 to TRBJ2-7, with D perhaps assigned TRBD1 or TRBD2 (5 bases each). The CDR3 length is 12 residues. V lost 6 bases and J lost 7, with 13 bases in between. The V gene's germline CDR1 is ENHRY and CDR2 SYGVKD. CDR3 sequence (DNA): TGTGCCATCAGGACAGCCTCGGGGGAGCAGTACTTC. This sequence encodes CAIRTASGEQYF.

This clone was seen only a few times. V is TRBV5-8 and J is TRBJ2-3; perhaps TRBD1 as D (5 bases). V lost 2 bases and J lost 4, with 17 bases in between. The CDR3 contains 16 residues. Germline V gene sequence: CDR1 SGHTS, CDR2 YDEGEE. The CDR3 here is CASSFVWGVTPDTQYF. CDR3 DNA sequence: TGTGCCAGCAGCTTTGTTTGGGGCGTCACCCCAGATACGCAGTATTTT.

The chain has TRBV7-2 and TRBJ1-6, with a tentative D call TRBD1 (5 bases). The CDR3 runs to 16 residues. V was shortened by 5 bases and J by 2 bases, with 13 bases between the two germline ends. Germline CDR1 reads SGHTA; CDR2 reads FQGNSA. CDR3 in DNA: TGTGCCAGCAGCAGCCAGGGTCTGGCCTATAATTCACCCCTCCACTTT. Translated, it gives CASSSQGLAYNSPLHF.

This clone has a single count. The V call is TRBV11-2, the J call TRBJ2-2; 12 nucleotides align to TRBD2. V trimming: 6 bases; J trimming: 2 bases; junction bases outside the gene matches: 4. CDR3 length: 16 amino acids. Germline CDR1 reads SGHAT; CDR2 reads FQNNGV. Written as DNA, the CDR3 is TGTGCCAGCAGTCTACTAGCGGGGGGAAACACCGGGGAGCTGTTTTTT. Protein sequence: CASSLLAGGNTGELFF.

The chain carries TRBV7-6 and TRBJ1-1; the D is unclear. This CDR3 comprises 13 residues. Germline V gene data show CDR1 as SGHVS and CDR2 as FNYEAQ. Trimming took 4 bases from V and 3 from J, leaving 9 bases between them. For the CDR3, the DNA is TGTGCCAGCAGCTCTCAAAGTTACACTGAAGCTTTCTTT. Translating gives CASSSQSYTEAFF.

J is TRBJ2-2 and V is TRBV7-9; D remains unclear. The CDR3 extends over 15 amino acids. The germline gives CDR1 SEHNR, CDR2 FQNEAQ (reference sequence). Deletions cut 11 bases from V and 1 base from J, with 17 bases between. The CDR3 region has the DNA TGTGCCCCAGGCAGGACCACCCAGAACACCGGGGAGCTGTTTTTT. Protein product: CAPGRTTQNTGELFF.